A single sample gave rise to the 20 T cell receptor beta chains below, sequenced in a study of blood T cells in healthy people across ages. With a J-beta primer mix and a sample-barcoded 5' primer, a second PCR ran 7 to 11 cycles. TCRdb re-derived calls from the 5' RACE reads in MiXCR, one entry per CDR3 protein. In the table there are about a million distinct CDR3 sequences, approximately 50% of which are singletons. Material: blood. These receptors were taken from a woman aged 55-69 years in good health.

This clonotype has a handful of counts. The CDR3 loop is CASATSGPYNEQFF. The CDR3 DNA reads as TGTGCCAGCGCCACTAGCGGACCATACAATGAGCAGTTCTTC. V is TRBV27 and J is TRBJ2-1; 8 bases line up with TRBD2. The CDR3 covers 14 residues. CDR1 and CDR2 from the germline V gene are MNHEY and SMNVEV (reference sequence). V lost 8 bases, J lost 4 bases, and 7 bases stayed unmatched.

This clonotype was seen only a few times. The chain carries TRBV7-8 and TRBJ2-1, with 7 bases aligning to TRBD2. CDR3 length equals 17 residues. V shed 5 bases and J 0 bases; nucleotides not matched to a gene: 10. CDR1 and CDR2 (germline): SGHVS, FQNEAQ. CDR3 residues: CASSPRGGSGSYNEQFF. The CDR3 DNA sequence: TGTGCCAGCAGCCCCCGGGGCGGGAGCGGCTCCTACAATGAGCAGTTCTTC.

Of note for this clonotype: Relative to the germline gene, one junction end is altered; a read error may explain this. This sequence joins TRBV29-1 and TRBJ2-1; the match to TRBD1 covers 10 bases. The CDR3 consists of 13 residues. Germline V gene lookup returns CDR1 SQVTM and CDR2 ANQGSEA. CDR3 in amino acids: CSVISTGGNEQFF. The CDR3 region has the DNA TGCAGCGTTATTTCGACAGGGGGCAATGAGCAGTTTTTC.

In DNA, the CDR3 is TGTGCCAGCAGTTTTGACGCCAACACCGGGGAGCTGTTTTTT. This translates into CASSFDANTGELFF. The J gene is TRBJ2-2, the V gene TRBV12-3 or TRBV12-4; D is uncertain. The V end lost 3 bases, the J end lost 2 bases, and 7 bases lay between the germline ends. The CDR3 loop spans 14 amino acids.

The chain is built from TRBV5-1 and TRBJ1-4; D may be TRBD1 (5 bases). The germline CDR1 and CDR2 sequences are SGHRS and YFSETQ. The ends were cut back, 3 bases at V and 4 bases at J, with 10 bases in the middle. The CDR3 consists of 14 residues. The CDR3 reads CASSYRGLNEKLFF. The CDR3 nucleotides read TGCGCCAGCAGCTACCGGGGCCTTAATGAAAAACTGTTTTTT.

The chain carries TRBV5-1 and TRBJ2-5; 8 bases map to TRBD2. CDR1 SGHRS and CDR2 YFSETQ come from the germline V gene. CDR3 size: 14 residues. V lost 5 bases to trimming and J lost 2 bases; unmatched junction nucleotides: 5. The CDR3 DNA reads TGCGCCAGCAGGATTAGCGGGATTCAAGAGACCCAGTACTTC. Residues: CASRISGIQETQYF.

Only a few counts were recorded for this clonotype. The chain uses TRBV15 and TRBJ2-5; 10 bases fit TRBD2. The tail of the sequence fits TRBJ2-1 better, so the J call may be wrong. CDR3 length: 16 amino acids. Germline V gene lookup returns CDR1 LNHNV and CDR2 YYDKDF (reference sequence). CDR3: CATSRVLAGESETQFF. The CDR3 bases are TGTGCCACCAGCAGAGTGCTAGCGGGGGAATCAGAGACCCAGTTCTTC.

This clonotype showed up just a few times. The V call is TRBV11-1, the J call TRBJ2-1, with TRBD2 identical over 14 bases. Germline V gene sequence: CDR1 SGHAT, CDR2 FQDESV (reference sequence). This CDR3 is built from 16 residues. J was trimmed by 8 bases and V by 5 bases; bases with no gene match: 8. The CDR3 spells CASSLSGTSGSYEQFF. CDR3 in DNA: TGTGCCAGCAGCCTATCCGGGACTAGCGGGAGCTATGAGCAGTTCTTC.

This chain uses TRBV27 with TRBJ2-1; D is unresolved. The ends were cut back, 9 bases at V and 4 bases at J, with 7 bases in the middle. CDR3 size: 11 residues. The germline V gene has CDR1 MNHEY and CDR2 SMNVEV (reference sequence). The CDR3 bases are TGTGCCAGACAGATTTACAATGAGCAGTTCTTC. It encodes CARQIYNEQFF.

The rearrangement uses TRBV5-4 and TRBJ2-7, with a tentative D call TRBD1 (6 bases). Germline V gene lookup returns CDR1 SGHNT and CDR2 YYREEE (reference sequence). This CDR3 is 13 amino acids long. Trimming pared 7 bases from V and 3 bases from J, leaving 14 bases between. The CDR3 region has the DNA TGTGCCAGCGTCGGACAGTCGTTCTACGAGCAGTACTTC. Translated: CASVGQSFYEQYF.

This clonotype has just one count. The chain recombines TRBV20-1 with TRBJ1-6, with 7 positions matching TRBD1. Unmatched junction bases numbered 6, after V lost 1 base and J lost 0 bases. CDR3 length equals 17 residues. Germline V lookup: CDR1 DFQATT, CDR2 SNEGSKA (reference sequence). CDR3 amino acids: CSARAGTASSYNSPLHF. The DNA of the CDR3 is TGCAGTGCTAGAGCTGGGACAGCGAGCTCCTATAATTCACCCCTCCACTTT.

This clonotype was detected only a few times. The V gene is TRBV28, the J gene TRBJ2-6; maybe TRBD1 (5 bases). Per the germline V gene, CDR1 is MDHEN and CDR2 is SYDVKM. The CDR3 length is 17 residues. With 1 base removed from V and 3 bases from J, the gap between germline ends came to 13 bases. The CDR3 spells CASSLLTRAFGANVLTF. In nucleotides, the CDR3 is TGTGCCAGCAGTTTATTAACCAGGGCCTTTGGGGCCAACGTCCTGACTTTC.

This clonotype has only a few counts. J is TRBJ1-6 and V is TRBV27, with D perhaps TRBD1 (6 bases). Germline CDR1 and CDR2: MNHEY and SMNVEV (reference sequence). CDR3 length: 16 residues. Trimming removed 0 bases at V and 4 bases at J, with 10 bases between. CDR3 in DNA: TGTGCCAGCAGTTTATCCAGGGGCGAATATAATTCACCCCTCCACTTT. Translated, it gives CASSLSRGEYNSPLHF.

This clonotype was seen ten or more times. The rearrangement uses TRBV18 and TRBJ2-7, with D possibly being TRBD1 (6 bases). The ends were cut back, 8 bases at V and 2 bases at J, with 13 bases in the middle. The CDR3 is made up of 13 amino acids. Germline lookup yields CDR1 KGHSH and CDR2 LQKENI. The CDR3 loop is CASSLDSTYEQYF. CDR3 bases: TGTGCCAGCAGTTTGGACAGTACCTACGAGCAGTACTTC.

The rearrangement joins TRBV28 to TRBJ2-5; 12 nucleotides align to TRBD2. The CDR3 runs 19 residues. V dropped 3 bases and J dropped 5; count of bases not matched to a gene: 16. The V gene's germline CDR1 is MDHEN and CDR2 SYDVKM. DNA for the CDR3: TGTGCCAGCAGTTTTCTACCCTCATCGCCTAGCGGGAGGGTGGAGACCCAGTACTTC. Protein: CASSFLPSSPSGRVETQYF. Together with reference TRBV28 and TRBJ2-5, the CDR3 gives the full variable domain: DVKVTQSSRYLVKRTGEKVFLECVQDMDHENMFWYRQDPGLGLRLIYFSYDVKMKEKGDIPEGYSVSREKKERFSLILESASTNQTSMYLCASSFLPSSPSGRVETQYFGPGTRLLVL.

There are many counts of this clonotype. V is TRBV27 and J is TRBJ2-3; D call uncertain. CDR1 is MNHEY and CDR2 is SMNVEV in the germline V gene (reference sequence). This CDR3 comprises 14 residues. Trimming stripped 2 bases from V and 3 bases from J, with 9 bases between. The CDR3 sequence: CASSLDIFTDTQYF. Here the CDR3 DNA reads TGTGCCAGCAGTTTAGATATTTTTACAGATACGCAGTATTTT.

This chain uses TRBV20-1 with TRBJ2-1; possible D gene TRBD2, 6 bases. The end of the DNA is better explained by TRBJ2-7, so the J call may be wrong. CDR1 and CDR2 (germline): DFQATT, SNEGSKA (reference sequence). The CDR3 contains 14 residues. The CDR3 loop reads CSALGLTDRDEQYF. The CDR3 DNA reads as TGCAGTGCCCTTGGACTAACCGATAGGGATGAGCAGTACTTC.

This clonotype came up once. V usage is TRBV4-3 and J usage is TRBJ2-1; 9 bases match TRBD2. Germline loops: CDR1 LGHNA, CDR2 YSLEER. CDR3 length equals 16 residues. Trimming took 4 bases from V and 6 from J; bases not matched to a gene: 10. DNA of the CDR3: TGCGCCAGCAGCCTTAGCGGGAGAGGGCGGTTCAATGAGCAGTTCTTC. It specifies CASSLSGRGRFNEQFF.

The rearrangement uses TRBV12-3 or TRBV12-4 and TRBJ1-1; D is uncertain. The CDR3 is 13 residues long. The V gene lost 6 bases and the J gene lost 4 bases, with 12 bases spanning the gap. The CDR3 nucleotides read TGTGCCAGCAGAAAGGACGGAACCACTGAAGCTTTCTTT. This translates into CASRKDGTTEAFF.

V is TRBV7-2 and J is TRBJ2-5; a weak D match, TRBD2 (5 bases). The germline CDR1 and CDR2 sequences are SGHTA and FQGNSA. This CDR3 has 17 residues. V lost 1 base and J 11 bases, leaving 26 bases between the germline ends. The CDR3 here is CASSLGRRTLGYNEQYF. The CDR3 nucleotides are TGTGCCAGCAGCTTAGGGAGGAGGACCCTGGGCTACAATGAGCAGTACTTC. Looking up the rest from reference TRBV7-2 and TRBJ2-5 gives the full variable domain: GAGVSQSPSNKVTEKGKDVELRCDPISGHTALYWYRQSLGQGLEFLIYFQGNSAPDKSGLPSDRFSAERTGGSVSTLTIQRTQQEDSAVYLCASSLGRRTLGYNEQYFGPGTRLLVL.